The entry below describes one TCR beta chain. Its antigen remains unidentified. This specimen comes from a study of somatic mutations in cytotoxic T cells in rheumatoid arthritis. At the level of the study: Flow sorting yielded some V beta antibody-stained T-cell populations at nearly 100% purity, among them V beta1+ cells sequenced for TCRB.

Looked up from germline, CDR1 is SGHKS and CDR2 is YYEKEE (reference sequence). V lost 4 bases and J lost 7; bases outside the gene matches: 9. The length of the CDR3 is 16 residues. Study results and limitations: Rheumatoid arthritis patients showed slight TRBV07 underrepresentation, unadjusted for multiple comparisons.

Assay used: immunoSEQ multiplex PCR; TCRdb lists only in-frame clones, some missing. The sample records approximately 11,000 clones, 70% to 80% being singletons. V and J are TRBV5-5 and TRBJ2-2; the match to TRBD2 covers 11 bases. The receptor was isolated from a man between 65 and 85 years old in good health. Sequencing used CD8+ T cells sorted from blood. DNA of the CDR3: TGTGCCAGCAGCCCGTTTCTAGCGGGAGGTGGCGGGGAGCTGTTTTTT. Translating gives CASSPFLAGGGGELFF.